This TCR beta chain originates from a study of technical replicates of blood from a few donors. The repertoire was sequenced with immunoSEQ multiplex PCR; TCRdb's copy has only in-frame clones and lacks some. The table lists 95,000 to 100,000 clones, roughly 95% of them singletons. Germline assignment: CDR1 SGHNT and CDR2 YYREEE (reference sequence). The CDR3 is 13 residues long. V shed 4 bases and J 6 bases; nucleotides not matched to a gene: 3. The sequence was obtained from a human donor in good health. The chain joins TRBV5-4 to TRBJ2-2, with 7 bases fitting TRBD2. Input material: T cells isolated from PBMCs. This CDR3 is CASSLGLAGELFF. CDR3 DNA: TGTGCCAGCAGCCTTGGACTAGCCGGGGAGCTGTTTTTT.